This is a list of T cell receptor beta chains from one sample in a study of CD8+ T cells in alopecia areata. Libraries were prepared by immunoSEQ multiplex PCR; TCRdb keeps only in-frame clonotypes and omits some of them. The sample lists 150,000 or so clones; over 45% were seen once. The sequencing input was CD4+ T cells sorted from blood. The receptors derive from a human donor with alopecia areata. Both conserved end residues are part of each CDR3. The D gene is left open where the match is weak. Size values are once, few and many counts, or a class for expanded clones, and some rows have none.

V gene: TRBV5-1; D gene: TRBD1; J gene: TRBJ1-5; clone size: .; CDR3 DNA: TGCGCCAGCAGCTTGACGGGACAGGTCAATCAGCCCCAGCATTTT; CDR3 protein: CASSLTGQVNQPQHF
V gene: TRBV29-1; D gene: TRBD2; J gene: TRBJ2-5; clone size: .; CDR3 DNA: TGCAGCGTTGACGGGACTAGCGGAGGCGGGGGAGAGACCCAGTACTTC; CDR3 protein: CSVDGTSGGGGETQYF
V gene: TRBV9; D gene: TRBD1; J gene: TRBJ1-1; clone size: few; CDR3 DNA: TGTGCCAGCAGCGTAGTGGGGCAGGGGGCGACTGAAGCTTTCTTT; CDR3 protein: CASSVVGQGATEAFF
V gene: TRBV9; D gene: .; J gene: TRBJ2-3; clone size: .; CDR3 DNA: TGTGCCAGCAGCGCCCCTGGCACAGATACGCAGTATTTT; CDR3 protein: CASSAPGTDTQYF
V gene: TRBV7-2; D gene: .; J gene: TRBJ2-5; clone size: .; CDR3 DNA: TGTGCCAGCAGCTTAGCAGGGTACGGGACCCAGTACTTC; CDR3 protein: CASSLAGYGTQYF
V gene: TRBV7-8; D gene: TRBD1; J gene: TRBJ2-7; clone size: .; CDR3 DNA: TGTGCCAGCAGCTTAGCGCGACAGGGCCCCACCTACGAGCAGTACTTC; CDR3 protein: CASSLARQGPTYEQYF
V gene: TRBV30; D gene: .; J gene: TRBJ2-6; clone size: few; CDR3 DNA: TGTGCCTGGAGAAATACTGGGGCCAACGTCCTGACTTTC; CDR3 protein: CAWRNTGANVLTF
V gene: TRBV30; D gene: .; J gene: TRBJ2-7; clone size: few; CDR3 DNA: TGTGCCTGGAGTGTAGGTCCAACCTACGAGCAGTACTTC; CDR3 protein: CAWSVGPTYEQYF
V gene: TRBV30; D gene: .; J gene: TRBJ2-1; clone size: .; CDR3 DNA: TGTGCCTGGAGTGTGACTCCCCCTTCCGGGACAAGAAATGAGCAGTTCTTC; CDR3 protein: CAWSVTPPSGTRNEQFF
V gene: TRBV29-1; D gene: TRBD1; J gene: TRBJ2-7; clone size: .; CDR3 DNA: TGCAGCGTTGAAGGGGCTGGGACAGGGTACGAGCAGTACTTC; CDR3 protein: CSVEGAGTGYEQYF
V gene: TRBV27; D gene: .; J gene: TRBJ2-7; clone size: .; CDR3 DNA: TGTGCCAGCAGTCTGGGGGCGGTTGTTGACGAGCAGTACTTC; CDR3 protein: CASSLGAVVDEQYF
V gene: TRBV30; D gene: TRBD1; J gene: TRBJ1-2; clone size: few; CDR3 DNA: TGTGCCTGGACCCAGGGGGGCGGCTACACCTTC; CDR3 protein: CAWTQGGGYTF
V gene: TRBV18; D gene: TRBD1; J gene: TRBJ2-2; clone size: few; CDR3 DNA: TGTGCCAGCGGACAGGCTCGCACCGGGGAGCTGTTTTTT; CDR3 protein: CASGQARTGELFF
V gene: TRBV29-1; D gene: .; J gene: TRBJ2-1; clone size: few; CDR3 DNA: TGCAGCGTTGAAGGCCTGCAGGATGAGCAGTTCTTC; CDR3 protein: CSVEGLQDEQFF
V gene: TRBV5-1; D gene: .; J gene: TRBJ2-3; clone size: .; CDR3 DNA: TGCGCCACCTCGTCCCTAGGAGGGGATACGCAGTATTTT; CDR3 protein: CATSSLGGDTQYF
V gene: TRBV28; D gene: .; J gene: TRBJ2-2; clone size: .; CDR3 DNA: TGTGCCAGCAGACTTTCCAACACCGGGGAGCTGTTTTTT; CDR3 protein: CASRLSNTGELFF
V gene: TRBV4-1; D gene: .; J gene: TRBJ1-5; clone size: .; CDR3 DNA: TGCGCCAGCAGCCAAGATTTCCAGAGCAATCAGCCCCAGCATTTT; CDR3 protein: CASSQDFQSNQPQHF
V gene: TRBV19; D gene: .; J gene: TRBJ1-2; clone size: few; CDR3 DNA: TGTGCCAGTAGTACCGGTCGCGGCTACACCTTC; CDR3 protein: CASSTGRGYTF
V gene: TRBV29-1; D gene: TRBD1; J gene: TRBJ2-7; clone size: few; CDR3 DNA: TGCAGCGTCAAACAGGGGGCGGGGGAGCAGTACTTC; CDR3 protein: CSVKQGAGEQYF
V gene: TRBV5-1; D gene: .; J gene: TRBJ2-3; clone size: .; CDR3 DNA: TGCGCCAGCAGCTTGACTTTCACAGATACGCAGTATTTT; CDR3 protein: CASSLTFTDTQYF
V gene: TRBV7-3; D gene: TRBD1; J gene: TRBJ1-5; clone size: .; CDR3 DNA: TGTGCCAGCAGCCCGACAGGGGGCAATCAGCCCCAGCATTTT; CDR3 protein: CASSPTGGNQPQHF
V gene: TRBV18; D gene: .; J gene: TRBJ1-4; clone size: .; CDR3 DNA: TGTGCCAGCTCACCGAGGACCGGGGAAAAACTGTTTTTT; CDR3 protein: CASSPRTGEKLFF
V gene: TRBV5-6; D gene: .; J gene: TRBJ2-7; clone size: .; CDR3 DNA: TGTGCCAGCAGACAAGAGGGGCTCCTCCCCTACGAGCAGTACTTC; CDR3 protein: CASRQEGLLPYEQYF
V gene: TRBV30; D gene: .; J gene: TRBJ1-1; clone size: .; CDR3 DNA: TGTGCCTGGAGTGTTTCAGCCAACACTGAAGCTTTCTTT; CDR3 protein: CAWSVSANTEAFF
V gene: TRBV30; D gene: .; J gene: TRBJ1-5; clone size: .; CDR3 DNA: TGTGCCTGGAGTGTTAAGGTTGGACAGCCCCAGCATTTT; CDR3 protein: CAWSVKVGQPQHF
V gene: TRBV19; D gene: TRBD2; J gene: TRBJ2-1; clone size: .; CDR3 DNA: TGTGCCAGTAGTCAACGGGAGGGCCGAAATGAGCAGTTCTTC; CDR3 protein: CASSQREGRNEQFF
V gene: TRBV5-1; D gene: .; J gene: TRBJ2-1; clone size: few; CDR3 DNA: TGCGCCAGCAGCTTGGTGACGGATGAGCAGTTCTTC; CDR3 protein: CASSLVTDEQFF
V gene: TRBV5-4; D gene: .; J gene: TRBJ2-7; clone size: .; CDR3 DNA: TGTGCCAGCAGCTTGGGAGGCTCCAACTCCTACGAGCAGTACTTC; CDR3 protein: CASSLGGSNSYEQYF
V gene: TRBV11-2; D gene: TRBD1; J gene: TRBJ2-1; clone size: .; CDR3 DNA: TGTGCCAGCAGCTCCCTCGACAGGGGGATGAACAATGAGCAGTTCTTC; CDR3 protein: CASSSLDRGMNNEQFF
V gene: TRBV30; D gene: .; J gene: TRBJ2-1; clone size: few; CDR3 DNA: TGTGCCTGGAGTGGTGGCTACAATGAGCAGTTCTTC; CDR3 protein: CAWSGGYNEQFF
V gene: TRBV29-1; D gene: .; J gene: TRBJ2-1; clone size: few; CDR3 DNA: TGCAGCGTTGATAGTTACAATGAGCAGTTCTTC; CDR3 protein: CSVDSYNEQFF
V gene: TRBV7-9; D gene: TRBD1; J gene: TRBJ2-1; clone size: .; CDR3 DNA: TGTGCCAGCAGCCGCCCTTCCGGGACAGCTAGAACCCATGAGCAGTTCTTC; CDR3 protein: CASSRPSGTARTHEQFF
V gene: TRBV14; D gene: TRBD1; J gene: TRBJ2-5; clone size: few; CDR3 DNA: TGTGCCAGCAGCTACTCGGGACAGGACCAAGAGACCCAGTACTTC; CDR3 protein: CASSYSGQDQETQYF
V gene: TRBV29-1; D gene: .; J gene: TRBJ1-1; clone size: .; CDR3 DNA: TGCAGCGACCTAGGGACGTCGAACACTGAAGCTTTCTTT; CDR3 protein: CSDLGTSNTEAFF
V gene: TRBV29-1; D gene: .; J gene: TRBJ2-7; clone size: .; CDR3 DNA: TGCAGCGTTGTGCAGGATCCGGCCTACGAGCAGTACTTC; CDR3 protein: CSVVQDPAYEQYF
V gene: TRBV5-4; D gene: .; J gene: TRBJ1-2; clone size: .; CDR3 DNA: TGTGCCAGCAGCTTGGAGGCCCCCTGGGGGGGCTACACCTTC; CDR3 protein: CASSLEAPWGGYTF
V gene: TRBV29-1; D gene: .; J gene: TRBJ1-3; clone size: few; CDR3 DNA: TGCAGTCTAAGTAACTCTGGAAACACCATATATTTT; CDR3 protein: CSLSNSGNTIYF
V gene: TRBV27; D gene: TRBD2; J gene: TRBJ2-1; clone size: .; CDR3 DNA: TGTGCCAGCAGTTCTAGCGGAGTCTTAGTGGGATACAATGAGCAGTTCTTC; CDR3 protein: CASSSSGVLVGYNEQFF
V gene: TRBV4-1; D gene: .; J gene: TRBJ1-2; clone size: .; CDR3 DNA: TGCGCCAGCAGCGTCACTCTTTCAGCTAACTATGGCTACACCTTC; CDR3 protein: CASSVTLSANYGYTF
V gene: TRBV19; D gene: .; J gene: TRBJ1-3; clone size: many; CDR3 DNA: TGTGCCAGTAGCCTCAGAAGTGACTCTGGAAACACCATATATTTT; CDR3 protein: CASSLRSDSGNTIYF
V gene: TRBV30; D gene: .; J gene: TRBJ2-1; clone size: .; CDR3 DNA: TGTGCCTGGAGTGTAGGGAGCGCTAACTACAATGAGCAGTTCTTC; CDR3 protein: CAWSVGSANYNEQFF
V gene: TRBV7-2; D gene: .; J gene: TRBJ1-2; clone size: .; CDR3 DNA: TGTGCCAGCAGCTTACAAGCTTCCAGGGGTAACTATGGCTACACCTTC; CDR3 protein: CASSLQASRGNYGYTF
V gene: TRBV29-1; D gene: .; J gene: TRBJ1-1; clone size: .; CDR3 DNA: TGCAGCGTTGTTAACAGGGCTAACACTGAAGCTTTCTTT; CDR3 protein: CSVVNRANTEAFF
V gene: TRBV23-1; D gene: .; J gene: TRBJ2-4; clone size: .; CDR3 DNA: TGCGCCAGCAGTCAAATCGAACACACGAACTACCTAGCCAAAAACATTCAGTACTTC; CDR3 protein: CASSQIEHTNYLAKNIQYF
V gene: TRBV29-1; D gene: .; J gene: TRBJ2-1; clone size: .; CDR3 DNA: TGCAGCGTTGAGGGAGTGGGCAATGAGCAGTTCTTC; CDR3 protein: CSVEGVGNEQFF
V gene: TRBV29-1; D gene: .; J gene: TRBJ2-3; clone size: once; CDR3 DNA: TGCAGCGTGGCCGGGGGGCCAGATACGCAGTATTTT; CDR3 protein: CSVAGGPDTQYF
V gene: TRBV7-9; D gene: .; J gene: TRBJ2-7; clone size: .; CDR3 DNA: TGTGCCAGCAGCTTTGGGGCAGGGTCCAACGAGCAGTACTTC; CDR3 protein: CASSFGAGSNEQYF
V gene: TRBV6-6; D gene: .; J gene: TRBJ2-3; clone size: .; CDR3 DNA: TGTGCCAGCATACAGGACCTCGGGATGAATACGCAGTATTTT; CDR3 protein: CASIQDLGMNTQYF
V gene: TRBV29-1; D gene: .; J gene: TRBJ2-7; clone size: .; CDR3 DNA: TGCAGCGTGATGACAGTCGACGAGCAGTACTTC; CDR3 protein: CSVMTVDEQYF
V gene: TRBV29-1; D gene: TRBD1; J gene: TRBJ2-7; clone size: few; CDR3 DNA: TGCAGCGTATACCCGGGACAGGGCCCCTACGAGCAGTACTTC; CDR3 protein: CSVYPGQGPYEQYF
V gene: TRBV4-1; D gene: .; J gene: TRBJ1-2; clone size: .; CDR3 DNA: TGCGCCAGCAGCCAAGAGCGGGCGGGGATCCGCGGCTACACCTTC; CDR3 protein: CASSQERAGIRGYTF
V gene: TRBV2; D gene: .; J gene: TRBJ1-1; clone size: few; CDR3 DNA: TGTGCCAGCCTCTACTCAAGGCCGAACACTGAAGCTTTCTTT; CDR3 protein: CASLYSRPNTEAFF
V gene: TRBV5-1; D gene: TRBD1; J gene: TRBJ1-2; clone size: .; CDR3 DNA: TGCGCCAGCAGCTCGGGAGAACAGGGGAACTATGGCTACACCTTC; CDR3 protein: CASSSGEQGNYGYTF
V gene: TRBV5-6; D gene: .; J gene: TRBJ2-7; clone size: .; CDR3 DNA: TGTGCCAGCAGTTCAGCTTTGGGGGGTCTACGCTACGAGCAGTACTTC; CDR3 protein: CASSSALGGLRYEQYF
V gene: TRBV23-1; D gene: TRBD1; J gene: TRBJ1-5; clone size: .; CDR3 DNA: TGCGCCAGCAGCAAATCAGGGGGCGGAACTAGCAATCAGCCCCAGCATTTT; CDR3 protein: CASSKSGGGTSNQPQHF